Listed below are T cell receptor beta chains from one sample, sequenced in a study of T cells in Graves' hyperthyroidism and ophthalmopathy. TCRdb reanalysed the multiplex PCR reads using MiXCR and keeps one entry per CDR3 protein. Of about 400,000 distinct CDR3 sequences listed, 13% to 15% are singletons. Sequencing was performed on blood. All receptors come from a woman aged 55-70 years with Graves' ophthalmopathy. Both conserved end residues are part of each CDR3. D genes are given only for firm matches. Clone size appears in some rows only: once, few, many, or a class for an expanded clone.

d_call | clone_size | j_call | v_call | cdr3_nt | cdr3_aa
. | many | TRBJ2-4 | TRBV27 | TGTGCCAGCAGTCCGGAGCGGAACGGTCAAAACATTCAGTACTTC | CASSPERNGQNIQYF
TRBD2 | many | TRBJ2-5 | TRBV2 | TGTGCCAGCAGTGACTTCCGACTAGCGGGAGTTAAAGAGACCCAGTACTTC | CASSDFRLAGVKETQYF
TRBD2 | . | TRBJ2-1 | TRBV9 | TGTGCCGGAAACCCCTCGGGACTAGCGGGAGATGAGCAGTTCTTC | CAGNPSGLAGDEQFF
TRBD2 | many | TRBJ2-7 | TRBV11-2 | TGTGCCAGCAGCCGGGTAGCGGGAGGGCCCTACGAGCAGTACTTC | CASSRVAGGPYEQYF
TRBD2 | . | TRBJ2-2 | TRBV9 | TGTGCCAGCAGCTCCGAGGTAGCGGGAAAGAACACCGGGGAGCTGTTTTTT | CASSSEVAGKNTGELFF
. | . | TRBJ2-5 | TRBV11-2 | TGTGCCAGCAGCTTAAGCAGGGGGGTAGAGACCCAGTACTTC | CASSLSRGVETQYF
. | many | TRBJ2-1 | TRBV29-1 | TGCAGCGTTGAAGATGAGGCTGATGAGCAGTTCTTC | CSVEDEADEQFF
. | . | TRBJ2-2 | TRBV2 | TGTGCCAGCTTCCTATTGTCCACCGGGGAGCTGTTTTTT | CASFLLSTGELFF
TRBD2 | . | TRBJ2-3 | TRBV5-1 | TGCGCCAGCAGCTTGCGACTAGCGGGAGGCTTAGGCACAGATACGCAGTATTTT | CASSLRLAGGLGTDTQYF
TRBD1 | many | TRBJ2-7 | TRBV5-1 | TGCGCCAGCAGCTTGTCAGGGGGACCCTACGAGCAGTACTTC | CASSLSGGPYEQYF
. | . | TRBJ1-5 | TRBV6-1 | TGTGCCAGCAGCCAGCTGACAGGTATTCAGCCCCAGCATTTT | CASSQLTGIQPQHF
TRBD2 | many | TRBJ2-7 | TRBV12-3/TRBV12-4 | TGTGCCAGCAGCTATGCGGGGGGAGCGGGCGAGCAGTACTTC | CASSYAGGAGEQYF
. | . | TRBJ2-1 | TRBV9 | TGTGCCAGCAGCCCAGGGGGAGGGCCAACCAATGAGCAGTTCTTC | CASSPGGGPTNEQFF
TRBD1 | . | TRBJ2-1 | TRBV4-2 | TGTGCCAGCAGCCAACCGGGACAGACTTACAATGAGCAGTTCTTC | CASSQPGQTYNEQFF
TRBD1 | many | TRBJ2-5 | TRBV6-1 | TGTGCCAGCACCCTAGACAGGGGGCTAAACCAAGAGACCCAGTACTTC | CASTLDRGLNQETQYF
TRBD1 | many | TRBJ1-4 | TRBV20-1 | TGCAGTGCCGCCATGGACAGGGGAGGAGAAAAACTGTTTTTT | CSAAMDRGGEKLFF
TRBD2 | . | TRBJ2-5 | TRBV20-1 | TGCAGTGCGCCCGGGACTAGCGGGATTTTGGCCCAAGAGACCCAGTACTTC | CSAPGTSGILAQETQYF
. | many | TRBJ2-7 | TRBV7-9 | TGTGCCAGCAGCCTAGAGGGTTCAGTAGCCTTCTACGAGCAGTACTTC | CASSLEGSVAFYEQYF
TRBD2 | few | TRBJ2-3 | TRBV20-1 | TGCAGTGCTCCAACTAGCGCCTCTAGCACAGATACGCAGTATTTT | CSAPTSASSTDTQYF
. | . | TRBJ1-2 | TRBV7-9 | TGTGCCAGCAGCCGCGAGGCGAACGCGGGAGTTGGAGGCTACACCTTC | CASSREANAGVGGYTF
TRBD2 | many | TRBJ2-1 | TRBV12-3/TRBV12-4 | TGTGCCAGCAGTTTAAGGCTAGCGGGGGTTTTTGGTAATGAGCAGTTCTTC | CASSLRLAGVFGNEQFF
. | many | TRBJ2-1 | TRBV6-2/TRBV6-3 | TGTGCCAGCAGGCCCCCGGGGTCTAGCTCCTACAATGAGCAGTTCTTC | CASRPPGSSSYNEQFF
. | few | TRBJ1-6 | TRBV7-9 | TGTGCCAGCAGCTCGGCCGGGACCCCGAGGAGCTCCTATAATTCACCCCTCCACTTT | CASSSAGTPRSSYNSPLHF
TRBD2 | . | TRBJ2-7 | TRBV4-1 | TGCGCCAGCAGCCAAATTAGCGGGAGCTACGAGCAGTACTTC | CASSQISGSYEQYF
. | many | TRBJ2-5 | TRBV11-2 | TGTGCCAGCAGCTTACCAGGGGTTTGGACAGAGACCCAGTACTTC | CASSLPGVWTETQYF
. | many | TRBJ2-7 | TRBV5-5 | TGTGCCAGCAGCTTGATCCGGGATAGAGAGCAGTACTTC | CASSLIRDREQYF
. | many | TRBJ1-5 | TRBV27 | TGTGCCAGCAGTTTATTGTCGGGGGGGGGTCAGCCCCAGCATTTT | CASSLLSGGGQPQHF
TRBD2 | many | TRBJ2-1 | TRBV24-1 | TGTGCCACCGCAGGACTAGCGGGCTCCTACAATGAGCAGTTCTTC | CATAGLAGSYNEQFF
TRBD2 | many | TRBJ2-3 | TRBV20-1 | TGCAGTGCTAGAACCGGGAGGGCCGGGGATACGCAGTATTTT | CSARTGRAGDTQYF
TRBD2 | once | TRBJ2-1 | TRBV28 | TGTGCCAGCAGTTCCTACCCAGGGACTAGCGGGAGAATTGAGCAGTTCTTC | CASSSYPGTSGRIEQFF
. | many | TRBJ1-6 | TRBV30 | TGTGCCTGGAGTGTAAAATCGGGTTCACCCCTCCACTTT | CAWSVKSGSPLHF
TRBD2 | few | TRBJ2-7 | TRBV10-2 | TGCGCCAGCGTCGCGGGAGGGGGACTAGCGGGCGAGCAGTACTTC | CASVAGGGLAGEQYF
. | many | TRBJ2-1 | TRBV5-1 | TGCGCCAGCAGCATTCGCAGGGGCGGGGGTAATGAGCAGTTCTTC | CASSIRRGGGNEQFF
TRBD2 | many | TRBJ2-1 | TRBV20-1 | TGCAGTGCTCCCGGGACTAGCGGGCCGAGCTCCTACAATGAGCAGTTCTTC | CSAPGTSGPSSYNEQFF
. | many | TRBJ2-7 | TRBV20-1 | TGCAGTGCCCTGAAGAGTTCCTACGAGCAGTACTTC | CSALKSSYEQYF
TRBD1 | . | TRBJ2-3 | TRBV5-1 | TGTGCCAGCTCCTGGGGGACAGGTTATGGAGATACGCAGTATTTT | CASSWGTGYGDTQYF
TRBD1 | . | TRBJ1-2 | TRBV2 | TGTGCCAGCAGTTTCGGGACAGGGACCTATGGCTACACCTTC | CASSFGTGTYGYTF
TRBD1 | many | TRBJ2-1 | TRBV7-9 | TGTGCCAGCAGCTTGGGGAGTTATACAGGGGGTGAGCAGTTCTTC | CASSLGSYTGGEQFF
. | . | TRBJ2-1 | TRBV5-4 | TGTGCCAGCAGCTCCGGGGGCGGCGGGAACAATGAGCAGTTCTTC | CASSSGGGGNNEQFF
TRBD2 | many | TRBJ2-1 | TRBV5-1 | TGCGCCAGTCGCCTGACTAGCGGGATGTACAATGAGCAGTTCTTC | CASRLTSGMYNEQFF
. | many | TRBJ1-6 | TRBV28 | TGTGCCAGCAGAACGGAGAGATCACCCCTCCACTTT | CASRTERSPLHF